This entry concerns a single TCR beta chain. The data were obtained in a study of T cell changes during pregnancy in multiple sclerosis. This table comes from immunoSEQ multiplex PCR, and its TCRdb copy is limited to in-frame clones, with some not included. The sample records around 50,000 clones, around 93% being singletons. Per germline, CDR1 LNHDA and CDR2 SQIVND (reference sequence). V lost 0 bases, J lost 6 bases, and 8 bases lay in between. There are 13 residues in the CDR3. The specimen was CD8+ T cells from peripheral blood mononuclear cells, collected in the first trimester of pregnancy. This chain links TRBV19 with TRBJ1-1; weak D call: TRBD1 (5 bases). This receptor was obtained from a female donor with multiple sclerosis, enrolled in a pregnancy study. The CDR3 DNA follows: TGTGCCAGTAGTATAGATGGCAGGGCTGAAGCTTTCTTT. Its translation: CASSIDGRAEAFF.